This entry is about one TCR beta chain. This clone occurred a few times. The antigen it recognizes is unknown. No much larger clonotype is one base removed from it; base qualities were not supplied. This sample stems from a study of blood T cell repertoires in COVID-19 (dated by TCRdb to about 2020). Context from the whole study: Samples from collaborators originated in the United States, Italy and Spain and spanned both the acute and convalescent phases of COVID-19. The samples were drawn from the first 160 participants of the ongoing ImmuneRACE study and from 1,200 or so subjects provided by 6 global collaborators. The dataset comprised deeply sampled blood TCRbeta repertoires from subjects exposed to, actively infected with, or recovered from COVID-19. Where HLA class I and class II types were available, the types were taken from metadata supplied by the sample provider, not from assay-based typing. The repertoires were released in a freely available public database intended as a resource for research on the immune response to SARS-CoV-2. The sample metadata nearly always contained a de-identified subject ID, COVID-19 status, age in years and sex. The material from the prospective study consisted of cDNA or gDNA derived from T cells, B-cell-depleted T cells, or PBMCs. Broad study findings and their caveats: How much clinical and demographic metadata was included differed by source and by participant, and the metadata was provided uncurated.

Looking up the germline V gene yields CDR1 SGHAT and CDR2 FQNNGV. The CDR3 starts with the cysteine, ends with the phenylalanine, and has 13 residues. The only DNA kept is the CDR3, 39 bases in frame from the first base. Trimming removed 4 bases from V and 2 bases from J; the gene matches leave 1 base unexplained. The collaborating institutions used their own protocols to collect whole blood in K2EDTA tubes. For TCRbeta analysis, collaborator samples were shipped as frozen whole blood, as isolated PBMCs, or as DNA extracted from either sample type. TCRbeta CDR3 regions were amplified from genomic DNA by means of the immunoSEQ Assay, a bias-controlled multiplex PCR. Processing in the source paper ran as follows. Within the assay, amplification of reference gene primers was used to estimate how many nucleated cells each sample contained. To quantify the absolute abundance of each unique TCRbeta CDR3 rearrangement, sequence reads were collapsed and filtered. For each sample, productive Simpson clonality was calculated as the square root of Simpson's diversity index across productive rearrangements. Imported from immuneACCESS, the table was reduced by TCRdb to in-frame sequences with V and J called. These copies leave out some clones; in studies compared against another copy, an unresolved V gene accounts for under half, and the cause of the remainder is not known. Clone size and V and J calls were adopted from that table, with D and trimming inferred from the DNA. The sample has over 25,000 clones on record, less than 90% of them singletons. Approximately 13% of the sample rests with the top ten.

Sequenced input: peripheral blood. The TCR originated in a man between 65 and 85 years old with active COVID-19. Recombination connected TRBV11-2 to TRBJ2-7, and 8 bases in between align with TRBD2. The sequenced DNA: TGTGCCAGCAGCTCGGGACTAGCCTACGAGCAGTACTTC. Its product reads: CASSSGLAYEQYF.